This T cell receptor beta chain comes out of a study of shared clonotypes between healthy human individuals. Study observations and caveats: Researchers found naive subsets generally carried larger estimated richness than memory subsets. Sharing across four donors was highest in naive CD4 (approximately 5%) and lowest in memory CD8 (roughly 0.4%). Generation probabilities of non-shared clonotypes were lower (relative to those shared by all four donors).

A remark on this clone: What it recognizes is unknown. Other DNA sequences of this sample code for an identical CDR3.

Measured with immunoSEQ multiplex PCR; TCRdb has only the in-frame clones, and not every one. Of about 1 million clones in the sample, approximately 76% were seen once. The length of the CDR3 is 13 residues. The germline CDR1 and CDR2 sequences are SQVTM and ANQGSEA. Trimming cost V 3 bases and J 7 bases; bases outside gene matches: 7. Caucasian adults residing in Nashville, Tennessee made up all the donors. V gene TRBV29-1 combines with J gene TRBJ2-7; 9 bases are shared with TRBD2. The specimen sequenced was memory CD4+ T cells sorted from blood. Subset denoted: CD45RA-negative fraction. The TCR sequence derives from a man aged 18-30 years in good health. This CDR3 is CSVEVAGAGEQYF. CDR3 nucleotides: TGCAGCGTTGAGGTAGCGGGGGCAGGGGAGCAGTACTTC.